This T cell receptor (beta chain) was observed in a study of blood T cells in healthy people across ages. This clonotype showed up just a few times. Its antigen is unidentified. PCR was performed a second time for about 7 to 12 cycles using a sample-barcoded 5' primer and a J-beta primer mix. From the 5' RACE reads, TCRdb called clonotypes with MiXCR, one entry per CDR3 protein. Of around 280,000 distinct CDR3 sequences in the sample, roughly 26% were seen once. Study-level points and caveats: Roughly linear declines in TCR beta diversity per million T cells occurred with age. With naive T cell percentage, TCR beta diversity showed a strong correlation.

Germline V gene data show CDR1 as SGHRS and CDR2 as YFSETQ. Trimming cost V 2 bases and J 7 bases, with 21 bases left between them. The CDR3 has 16 amino acids. This sequence originates from a woman aged 70-85 years in good health. The source material was blood. The chain is built from TRBV5-1 and TRBJ1-2, with D hard to call. This CDR3 is CASSFSPQEGLTGYTF. Here the CDR3 DNA reads TGCGCCAGCAGCTTCTCCCCTCAAGAGGGATTGACTGGCTACACCTTC.